The rows below give T cell receptor beta chains drawn from one sample of a study of blood T cell repertoires in COVID-19. TCRdb's table, derived via immunoSEQ multiplex PCR, lists solely in-frame clones and lacks some. Here the sample spans fewer than 350,000 clones, approximately 90% being singletons. The sample taken for sequencing was peripheral blood. The receptors here all came from a man aged 30 to 45 with COVID-19, enrolled during active disease. The CDR3 runs from the conserved cysteine through the conserved F or W. D genes are given only for firm matches. Size tells how often a clone was seen (once, few, many) or the class of an expanded clone, and some rows leave it out.

clone size | J gene | D gene | V gene | CDR3 protein | CDR3 DNA
NA | TRBJ2-1 | NA | TRBV7-2 | CASRTAGGDTNEQFF | TGTGCCAGCAGGACGGCAGGAGGGGATACGAATGAGCAGTTCTTC
NA | TRBJ1-3 | NA | TRBV9 | CASSYGGSSGNTIYF | TGTGCCAGCAGCTACGGTGGGAGCTCTGGAAACACCATATATTTT
NA | TRBJ2-1 | TRBD2 | TRBV28 | CASSWGSGSLLFNEQFF | TGTGCCAGCAGTTGGGGTAGCGGGAGTTTACTTTTCAATGAGCAGTTCTTC
NA | TRBJ2-3 | TRBD1 | TRBV15 | CATSRGTGASSDTQYF | TGTGCCACCAGCAGGGGGACAGGGGCGTCCTCAGATACGCAGTATTTT
NA | TRBJ2-1 | NA | TRBV24-1 | CATSDTGASEFF | TGTGCCACCAGTGACACCGGGGCTAGCGAGTTCTTC
once | TRBJ1-2 | NA | TRBV5-8 | CASSLPRENAYYGYTF | TGTGCCAGCAGCTTGCCGCGTGAGAATGCTTACTATGGCTACACCTTC
NA | TRBJ2-3 | TRBD2 | TRBV4-3 | CASSLGLAGGTDTQYF | TGCGCCAGCAGCCTTGGACTAGCGGGAGGTACAGATACGCAGTATTTT
NA | TRBJ1-5 | TRBD1 | TRBV19 | CASSNPGQVISYSNQPQHF | TGTGCCAGTAGTAATCCGGGACAGGTGATTTCTTATAGCAATCAGCCCCAGCATTTT
once | TRBJ2-1 | TRBD1 | TRBV29-1 | CSVMTGVPEPSYNEQFF | TGCAGCGTTATGACAGGGGTACCCGAACCCTCCTACAATGAGCAGTTCTTC
NA | TRBJ2-7 | NA | TRBV24-1 | CATSDPGQNEQYF | TGTGCCACCAGTGATCCCGGACAGAACGAGCAGTACTTC
NA | TRBJ2-1 | TRBD1 | TRBV6-2/TRBV6-3 | CASSYLKGTGGTGEQFF | TGTGCCAGCAGTTACCTAAAGGGAACAGGGGGAACTGGTGAGCAGTTCTTC
NA | TRBJ2-4 | TRBD1 | TRBV15 | CATSRVTTGGENIQYF | TGTGCCACCAGCAGAGTTACCACAGGGGGAGAAAACATTCAGTACTTC
NA | TRBJ1-4 | TRBD1 | TRBV30 | CAWGTGGATNEKLFF | TGTGCCTGGGGGACAGGGGGCGCGACTAATGAAAAACTGTTTTTT
NA | TRBJ2-7 | TRBD2 | TRBV19 | CASRRLAGNYEQYF | TGTGCCAGTAGGAGACTAGCGGGAAACTACGAGCAGTACTTC
NA | TRBJ2-7 | TRBD1 | TRBV7-9 | CASSSAVGQETYEQYF | TGTGCCAGCAGCTCCGCGGTAGGACAGGAAACCTACGAGCAGTACTTC
NA | TRBJ1-2 | TRBD1 | TRBV7-2 | CASSSLTGGVYGYTF | TGTGCCAGCAGCTCCCTCACAGGGGGGGTCTATGGCTACACCTTC
NA | TRBJ2-7 | NA | TRBV19 | CASSMAGGSYEQYF | TGTGCCAGTAGTATGGCGGGCGGCTCCTACGAGCAGTACTTC
NA | TRBJ2-7 | NA | TRBV6-4 | CASSDSNREYAHYEQYF | TGTGCCAGCAGTGACTCAAACAGGGAATACGCTCATTACGAGCAGTACTTC
NA | TRBJ1-1 | NA | TRBV30 | CAWLTGNTEAFF | TGTGCCTGGCTGACAGGGAACACTGAAGCTTTCTTT
NA | TRBJ1-5 | TRBD1 | TRBV28 | CASRPTGGRERQPQHF | TGTGCCAGCAGACCAACAGGGGGCAGGGAACGACAGCCCCAGCATTTT
NA | TRBJ2-1 | TRBD1 | TRBV5-1 | CASSLTGAFGGDEQFF | TGCGCCAGCAGCTTGACAGGGGCCTTTGGGGGCGATGAGCAGTTCTTC
NA | TRBJ2-6 | TRBD2 | TRBV30 | CAWSVLFPAGGIRANVLTF | TGTGCCTGGAGTGTACTCTTCCCAGCGGGAGGGATCCGGGCCAACGTCCTGACTTTC